The 21 T cell receptor beta chains listed next were all sequenced from one sample in a study of blood T cell repertoires in COVID-19. Produced via immunoSEQ multiplex PCR; TCRdb's table is partial and in-frame only. Seen here are around 16,000 clones, 70% to 90% observed once, and the top ten hold approximately 51%. Specimen: peripheral blood. All receptors derive from a man in his 60s with acute or convalescent COVID-19.

The chain joins TRBV29-1 to TRBJ2-3, with TRBD2 matching 10 bases. Germline V gene lookup returns CDR1 SQVTM and CDR2 ANQGSEA. The length of the CDR3 is 15 residues. The V and J ends lost 3 bases and 4 bases, in that order; junction bases with no gene match: 7. The CDR3 is CSVEPPSGSADTQYF. CDR3 nucleotide sequence: TGCAGCGTTGAGCCTCCTAGCGGGAGTGCAGATACGCAGTATTTT.

The rearrangement links TRBV6-6 to TRBJ1-5, with TRBD1 as a possible D gene (6 bases). The germline V gene encodes CDR1 MNHNY and CDR2 SVGAGI (reference sequence). The CDR3 is 16 residues long. The V gene lost 4 bases and the J gene lost 1 base, with 14 bases spanning the gap. The chain's CDR3 is CASSSAGDGSNQPQHF. The CDR3 DNA sequence: TGTGCCAGCAGTTCCGCAGGGGACGGGAGCAATCAGCCCCAGCATTTT.

The chain links TRBV7-2 to TRBJ2-3; 8 bases are a match to TRBD1. The junction had 1 base not matched to a gene; V was cut back by 1 base and J by 4 bases. The CDR3 length is 14 residues. The germline CDR1 and CDR2 sequences are SGHTA and FQGNSA. As DNA, the CDR3 is TGTGCCAGCAGCTTAGGACAGGGGCCAGATACGCAGTATTTT. Its translation: CASSLGQGPDTQYF.

This clone was observed a few times. The V gene is TRBV9, the J gene TRBJ2-5; D may be TRBD2 (6 bases). The CDR3 consists of 14 residues. V shed 0 bases and J shed 5 bases, with 11 bases lying between them. The germline gives CDR1 SGDLS, CDR2 YYNGEE. The CDR3 DNA sequence: TGTGCCAGCAGCGTAGCAACGGGGGTGGAGACCCAGTACTTC. Amino acid sequence: CASSVATGVETQYF.

This clone appeared a single time. The rearrangement joins TRBV25-1 to TRBJ2-2; weak D call: TRBD1 (6 bases). Germline CDR1 and CDR2: MGHDK and SYGVNS. V gave up 6 bases and J gave up 0 bases, with 14 bases separating them. The CDR3 is made up of 16 amino acids. The DNA for the CDR3 is TGTGCCAGCAGGCAGAGTGGGGGCCCGAACACCGGGGAGCTGTTTTTT. Its translation: CASRQSGGPNTGELFF.

The chain is built from TRBV7-8 and TRBJ1-2, with a weak D call TRBD1 (5 bases). CDR3 length equals 13 residues. The ends were cut back, 0 bases at V and 8 bases at J, with 10 bases in the middle. Germline CDR1 reads SGHVS; CDR2 reads FQNEAQ. The CDR3 DNA follows: TGTGCCAGCAGCTTAGCGGTCGGGGGAGGCTACACCTTC. Translation: CASSLAVGGGYTF.

The chain couples TRBV6-5 to TRBJ1-5; possibly TRBD1 for D (5 bases). The length of the CDR3 is 15 residues. With 7 bases removed from V and 0 bases from J, the gap between germline ends came to 13 bases. The germline V gene encodes CDR1 MNHEY and CDR2 SVGAGI. The CDR3 loop is CASTGGTDSNQPQHF. CDR3 bases: TGTGCCAGCACCGGCGGGACGGATAGCAATCAGCCCCAGCATTTT.

The chain uses TRBV19 and TRBJ2-7, with 11 positions matching TRBD2. V lost 2 bases and J lost 4; bases outside the gene matches: 4. The CDR3 consists of 15 residues. Germline assignment: CDR1 LNHDA and CDR2 SQIVND (reference sequence). The CDR3 DNA sequence: TGTGCCAGTAGTATAAGACTAGCGGGACTATACGAGCAGTACTTC. Amino acids: CASSIRLAGLYEQYF.

The chain carries TRBV20-1 and TRBJ2-3, with 8 bases lining up with TRBD2. This CDR3 has 16 residues. With V trimmed by 3 bases and J by 5 bases, 13 bases remained unmatched. Germline V CDR1 and CDR2: DFQATT, SNEGSKA (reference sequence). CDR3 region: CSASSTGGGLGDTQYF. The CDR3 DNA is TGCAGTGCTAGTAGTACAGGCGGGGGGCTGGGAGATACGCAGTATTTT.

This clone has only a few counts. This chain uses TRBV21-1 with TRBJ2-7; TRBD2, the table's D call, was not compared with the DNA. TRBV21-1 is described as a pseudogene. The CDR3 spans 14 residues. CDR3 sequence reads: CASSKSGGSYEQYF. The DNA of the CDR3 is TGTGCCAGCAGCAAATCCGGCGGATCCTACGAGCAGTACTTC.

The chain combines TRBV11-3 with TRBJ2-3; D not resolved. CDR3 size: 14 residues. Germline-derived CDR1 and CDR2 are SGHNT and YENEEA. The V end lost 0 bases, the J end lost 8 bases, and 12 bases lay between the germline ends. Written as DNA, the CDR3 is TGTGCCAGCAGCTTAGAGGCGCCGGGTGGTACGCAGTATTTT. Translated: CASSLEAPGGTQYF.

The chain is built from TRBV18 and TRBJ1-4; TRBD1 agrees at 7 bases. CDR1 and CDR2 (germline): KGHSH, LQKENI. With 2 bases clipped from V and 8 bases from J, the junction kept 5 bases outside the gene matches. The CDR3 has 14 amino acids. The CDR3 bases are TGTGCCAGCTCACCAGGGACAGAGCTAGAAAAACTGTTTTTT. It specifies CASSPGTELEKLFF.

The CDR3: CASSLDLSSGAQYF. The CDR3 DNA reads as TGTGCCAGCAGCTTAGATTTGAGTTCCGGGGCCCAGTACTTC. V gene TRBV11-2 combines with J gene TRBJ2-5, with a tentative D call TRBD2 (5 bases). In germline, CDR1 is SGHAT, CDR2 FQNNGV. The ends were cut back, 0 bases at V and 9 bases at J, with 14 bases in the middle. The CDR3 runs to 14 residues.

This chain joins TRBV2 and TRBJ1-2, with 10 nucleotides matching TRBD1. Unmatched junction bases numbered 11, after V lost 6 bases and J lost 4 bases. The CDR3 is 16 residues long. The germline V gene has CDR1 SNHLY and CDR2 FYNNEI. As DNA, the CDR3 is TGTGCCAGCAGGGTCGAGGGGGGACAGGGGCCCTATGGCTACACCTTC. Residues: CASRVEGGQGPYGYTF.

DNA for the CDR3: TGTGCCAGCAGAAGGGACAGTGGGATCTCTGGAAACACCATATATTTT. Residues: CASRRDSGISGNTIYF. The chain carries TRBV9 and TRBJ1-3, with 7 bases matching TRBD1. Unmatched junction bases numbered 8, after V lost 5 bases and J lost 0 bases. The germline CDR1 and CDR2 sequences are SGDLS and YYNGEE. The CDR3 has 16 residues.

The chain couples TRBV21-1 to TRBJ1-6. TRBV21-1 is reported as a pseudogene. The CDR3 runs to 13 residues. The CDR3 DNA reads as TGTGCCAGCAGCAAAAACGGGAATTCACCCCTCCACTTT. Encoded protein: CASSKNGNSPLHF.

The V and J genes are TRBV15 and TRBJ1-1, with D perhaps TRBD1 (6 bases). Trimming took off 9 bases at V and 0 bases at J, with 11 bases between the two ends. CDR3 length: 13 residues. CDR1 is LNHNV, CDR2 YYDKDF, per germline (reference sequence). The CDR3 DNA reads TGTGCCACTACTACAGGGCTGAACACTGAAGCTTTCTTT. It encodes CATTTGLNTEAFF. Full variable domain (remainder filled in from reference TRBV15 and TRBJ1-1): DAMVIQNPRYQVTQFGKPVTLSCSQTLNHNVMYWYQQKSSQAPKLLFHYYDKDFNNEADTPDNFQSRRPNTSFCFLDIRSPGLGDTAMYLCATTTGLNTEAFFGQGTRLTVV.

The CDR3 nucleotides read TGTGCCAGCAGCTGGGGGAGGACGGACTACACCTTC. Translation gives CASSWGRTDYTF. The gene calls are TRBV5-6 and TRBJ1-2; tentative D call: TRBD1 (5 bases). The V gene lost 3 bases and the J gene lost 10 bases, with 13 bases spanning the gap. The CDR3 loop spans 12 amino acids. Germline assignment: CDR1 SGHDT and CDR2 YYEEEE.

The CDR3 protein is CASSVISGETQYF. CDR3 bases: TGTGCCAGCAGCGTAATTAGCGGAGAGACCCAGTACTTC. J is TRBJ2-5 and V is TRBV9, with a tentative D call TRBD2 (6 bases). CDR3 size: 13 residues. V was cut by 1 base and J by 4 bases, with 8 bases left in between. CDR1 and CDR2 from the germline V gene are SGDLS and YYNGEE.

The chain recombines TRBV7-6 with TRBJ2-5, with a weak D call TRBD1 (5 bases). This CDR3 region has 14 residues. Germline V gives CDR1 SGHVS, CDR2 FNYEAQ. Trimming pared 5 bases from V and 1 base from J, leaving 11 bases between. Here the CDR3 reads CASSPRQIQETQYF. Here the CDR3 DNA reads TGTGCCAGCAGCCCTAGACAGATCCAAGAGACCCAGTACTTC. The variable domain in full, completed from reference TRBV7-6 and TRBJ2-5, reads GAGVSQSPRYKVTKRGQDVALRCDPISGHVSLYWYRQALGQGPEFLTYFNYEAQQDKSGLPNDRFSAERPEGSISTLTIQRTEQRDSAMYRCASSPRQIQETQYFGPGTRLLVL.

V gene TRBV3-1 (or the pseudogene TRBV3-2) combines with J gene TRBJ2-7, with D tentatively TRBD2 (6 bases). The CDR3 covers 14 residues. Germline lookup yields CDR1 LGHDT and CDR2 YNNKEL (reference sequence). Deletions cut 5 bases from V and 9 bases from J, with 20 bases between. In nucleotides, the CDR3 is TGTGCCAGCAGCTTCTCCGGGACTTCCGGCGGGCAGTACTTC. Translating gives CASSFSGTSGGQYF.